Listed below are T cell receptor beta chains from one sample, sequenced in a study of OX40 agonist ivuxolimab in advanced cancers. Data came from immunoSEQ multiplex PCR; TCRdb stores just in-frame clones and leaves some out. The repertoire holds about 100,000 clones, with approximately 93% as singletons. Source: CD4+ or CD8+ T cells sorted from blood, taken in a trial of the OX40 agonist ivuxolimab. The receptors derive from an adult with an advanced solid tumor such as melanoma, head and neck, liver or kidney cancer. The CDR3 runs from the conserved cysteine through the conserved F or W. A D gene is named only where the DNA matches it firmly. Size tells how often a clone was seen (once, few, many) or the class of an expanded clone, and some rows leave it out.

D,length,V,J,size,CDR3,DNA
-,14,TRBV7-3,TRBJ2-1,-,CASSLEAGVGEQFF,TGTGCCAGCAGCTTAGAGGCCGGGGTGGGTGAGCAGTTCTTC
TRBD1,16,TRBV19,TRBJ2-7,-,CASSTPPTGATYEQYF,TGTGCCAGTAGTACGCCCCCGACAGGGGCCACCTACGAGCAGTACTTC
TRBD2,21,TRBV4-2,TRBJ2-1,-,CASSQDPYSGTSGSSYNEQFF,TGTGCCAGCAGCCAAGATCCTTATTCCGGGACTAGCGGGAGCTCCTACAATGAGCAGTTCTTC
-,15,TRBV19,TRBJ2-2,-,CASSPRTANTGELFF,TGTGCCAGTAGTCCACGGACAGCGAACACCGGGGAGCTGTTTTTT
-,14,TRBV30,TRBJ1-5,-,CACRTVNSNQPQHF,TGTGCCTGTCGGACGGTAAATAGCAATCAGCCCCAGCATTTT
TRBD1,15,TRBV25-1,TRBJ2-6,-,CASSNRGRKANVLTF,TGTGCCAGCAGCAACAGGGGGCGTAAGGCCAACGTCCTGACTTTC
-,13,TRBV7-7,TRBJ1-1,-,CASSADRNTEAFF,TGTGCCAGCAGCGCCGACAGGAACACTGAAGCTTTCTTT
TRBD1,13,TRBV6-1,TRBJ1-5,-,CASTQGAHQPQHF,TGTGCCAGCACCCAGGGGGCTCATCAGCCCCAGCATTTT
-,14,TRBV5-1,TRBJ1-1,once,CASSLLVRGTEAFF,TGCGCCAGCAGCTTGTTGGTCAGGGGCACTGAAGCTTTCTTT
TRBD1,13,TRBV25-1,TRBJ2-5,-,CASGTGGVETQYF,TGTGCCAGCGGGACAGGGGGCGTTGAGACCCAGTACTTC
-,14,TRBV21-1,TRBJ1-5,-,CASSRGPSNQPQHF,TGTGCCAGCAGCCGGGGTCCGAGCAATCAGCCCCAGCATTTT
-,15,TRBV7-2,TRBJ2-3,-,CASSSRGRGGDTQYF,TGTGCCAGCAGCTCCAGGGGGAGGGGTGGGGATACGCAGTATTTT
-,15,TRBV18,TRBJ2-1,once,CASSPAREPYNEQFF,TGTGCCAGCTCACCAGCCCGGGAGCCCTACAATGAGCAGTTCTTC
TRBD1,15,TRBV10-2,TRBJ2-7,-,CASTLAGTGAYEQYF,TGCGCCAGCACTCTCGCCGGGACAGGGGCCTACGAGCAGTACTTC
TRBD1,15,TRBV5-6,TRBJ2-2,-,CASSLVTGVFGELFF,TGTGCCAGCAGCTTGGTGACAGGGGTTTTTGGGGAGCTGTTTTTT
-,14,TRBV25-1,TRBJ2-7,-,CASSIRDGAYEQYF,TGTGCCAGCAGTATCAGGGACGGTGCCTACGAGCAGTACTTC
-,15,TRBV7-2,TRBJ2-7,-,CASSLVPRSPYEQYF,TGTGCCAGCAGCTTAGTGCCTAGATCCCCCTACGAGCAGTACTTC
-,15,TRBV6-5,TRBJ1-3,few,CASSYSAGAGNTIYF,TGTGCCAGCAGTTACTCGGCAGGGGCTGGAAACACCATATATTTT
-,14,TRBV7-2,TRBJ2-5,-,CASSLQSYQETQYF,TGTGCCAGCAGCTTACAGTCGTACCAAGAGACCCAGTACTTC
-,13,TRBV9,TRBJ1-2,-,CASSVGQFYGYTF,TGTGCCAGCAGCGTAGGACAGTTCTATGGCTACACCTTC
TRBD1,13,TRBV9,TRBJ2-7,-,CASSTRQGGEQYF,TGTGCCAGCAGCACCCGACAGGGGGGCGAGCAGTACTTC
-,12,TRBV5-1,TRBJ2-7,-,CASSLDGYEQYF,TGCGCCAGCAGCTTGGACGGTTACGAGCAGTACTTC
-,14,TRBV23-1,TRBJ1-1,-,CASSQCTGNTEAFF,TGCGCCAGCAGTCAATGCACAGGGAACACTGAAGCTTTCTTT
-,16,TRBV14,TRBJ1-2,-,CASSQDNTQGAGGYTF,TGTGCCAGCAGCCAAGATAACACACAGGGAGCAGGGGGCTACACCTTC
-,13,TRBV4-3,TRBJ1-2,-,CASSQDRQNGYTF,TGCGCCAGCAGCCAAGACCGGCAGAATGGCTACACCTTC
-,15,TRBV5-1,TRBJ2-3,-,CASSLGGRMVDTQYF,TGCGCCAGCAGCTTGGGTGGGAGGATGGTGGATACGCAGTATTTT
TRBD2,18,TRBV5-1,TRBJ2-5,-,CASSLKGWAAGVGETQYF,TGCGCCAGCAGCTTGAAGGGATGGGCGGCGGGAGTAGGGGAGACCCAGTACTTC
-,14,TRBV7-8,TRBJ2-2,-,CASSLERGTGELFF,TGTGCCAGCAGCTTAGAACGGGGCACCGGGGAGCTGTTTTTT
-,14,TRBV6-1,TRBJ1-1,-,CASSVHSMNTEAFF,TGTGCCAGCAGTGTACACAGCATGAACACTGAAGCTTTCTTT